Listed here is a single T cell receptor beta chain. CDR3 length: 14 amino acids. V was shortened by 4 bases and J by 11 bases, with 21 bases between the two germline ends. The germline V gene has CDR1 SGHRS and CDR2 YFSETQ. Combining a sample-barcoded 5' primer with a J-beta primer mix, a second PCR ran for roughly 6 to 11 cycles. Carrying 12 random nucleotides, a template-switch adaptor labeled each individual cDNA molecule. Via MiXCR, TCRdb re-called the 5' RACE reads, giving one row per CDR3 protein. The data contain 700,000 to 850,000 distinct CDR3 sequences, about 53% of them singletons. This record comes from a study of blood T cells in healthy people across ages.

The TCR was taken from a man older than 75 in good health. This rearrangement joins TRBV5-1 to TRBJ1-1; D ambiguous. Sequenced input: blood. The CDR3 DNA reads as TGCGCCAGCAGCGCAGATACCTCCGGGATCCGGGCTTTCTTT. This translates into CASSADTSGIRAFF.